These 25 T cell receptor beta chains came from one sample sequenced in a study of shared clonotypes between healthy human individuals. Assay: immunoSEQ multiplex PCR; the TCRdb copy retains only in-frame clones and omits some. The sample consists of about 2.4 million clones, roughly 93% of them appearing once. The material sequenced was naive CD4+ T cells from PBMCs. Sample subset: CD45RA+ positively selected. All receptors come from a man aged 18 to 30 in good health. Some clones in this sample may be carry-over from other donors' samples.

The rearrangement uses TRBV2 and TRBJ2-1; maybe TRBD1 (5 bases). V gave up 8 bases and J gave up 10 bases, with 12 bases separating them. In germline, CDR1 is SNHLY, CDR2 FYNNEI. The CDR3 runs to 11 residues. The CDR3 bases are TGTGCCAGCTCAGGGTTTCAGGAGCAGTTCTTC. Translation gives CASSGFQEQFF.

CDR3 amino acids: CASRPGLAGGDTQYF. The CDR3 DNA sequence: TGTGCCAGTAGACCGGGACTAGCGGGAGGAGATACGCAGTATTTT. J is TRBJ2-3 and V is TRBV19; 15 bases match TRBD2. The CDR3 totals 15 residues. The germline V gene has CDR1 LNHDA and CDR2 SQIVND (reference sequence). With V trimmed by 6 bases and J by 5 bases, 3 bases remained unmatched.

The genes are TRBV2 and TRBJ2-7; perhaps TRBD2 as D (6 bases). The CDR3 length is 13 residues. V was pared by 7 bases and J by 6 bases, with 16 bases between. Per the germline V gene, CDR1 is SNHLY and CDR2 is FYNNEI. CDR3 bases: TGTGCCAGCACTCCCCGACTAGTTATCGAGCAGTACTTC. It yields the protein CASTPRLVIEQYF. Based on the CDR3 plus reference TRBV2 and TRBJ2-7, the full variable domain is EPEVTQTPSHQVTQMGQEVILRCVPISNHLYFYWYRQILGQKVEFLVSFYNNEISEKSEIFDDQFSVERPDGSNFTLKIRSTKLEDSAMYFCASTPRLVIEQYFGPGTRLTVT.

The CDR3 DNA sequence: TGCAGCGTTGAGAGGGACCGGACTGGCGAGCAGTACTTC. As protein: CSVERDRTGEQYF. V usage is TRBV29-1 and J usage is TRBJ2-7; D could derive from TRBD1 or TRBD2 (5 bases each). CDR3 size: 13 residues. Germline V gene data show CDR1 as SQVTM and CDR2 as ANQGSEA. The germline V and J ends were trimmed by 3 bases and 6 bases, with 15 bases remaining between them.

This clone has only a few counts. J is TRBJ1-1 and V is TRBV5-4; no reliable D call. Per germline, CDR1 SGHNT and CDR2 YYREEE (reference sequence). CDR3 length: 14 amino acids. The germline V and J ends were trimmed by 1 base and 1 base, with 8 bases remaining between them. Written as DNA, the CDR3 is TGTGCCAGCAGCTTGACACGTCGGAACACTGAAGCTTTCTTT. This sequence encodes CASSLTRRNTEAFF.

The V gene is TRBV9, the J gene TRBJ2-3, with D possibly being TRBD2 (6 bases). Germline CDR1 reads SGDLS; CDR2 reads YYNGEE. This CDR3 has 13 amino acids. V lost 0 bases and J 5 bases, leaving 7 bases between the germline ends. This CDR3 reads CASSVGAGDTQYF. CDR3 DNA sequence: TGTGCCAGCAGCGTAGGAGCGGGAGATACGCAGTATTTT. The whole variable domain, remainder taken from reference TRBV9 and TRBJ2-3, is DSGVTQTPKHLITATGQRVTLRCSPRSGDLSVYWYQQSLDQGLQFLIQYYNGEERAKGNILERFSAQQFPDLHSELNLSSLELGDSALYFCASSVGAGDTQYFGPGTRLTVL.

This rearrangement joins TRBV7-3 to TRBJ2-7; 7 positions agree with TRBD1. The CDR3 sequence is 14 residues long. Per the germline V gene, CDR1 is SGHTA and CDR2 is FQGTGA. The V and J ends lost 3 bases and 2 bases, in that order; junction bases with no gene match: 4. The CDR3 reads CASSFGTAPYEQYF. The DNA for the CDR3 is TGTGCCAGCAGCTTCGGGACAGCACCCTACGAGCAGTACTTC.

The chain carries TRBV4-1 and TRBJ2-1, with D perhaps given as TRBD1 or TRBD2 (6 bases each). In germline, CDR1 is MGHRA, CDR2 YSYEKL. V was cut by 3 bases and J by 4 bases, with 28 bases left in between. This CDR3 has 20 amino acids. Written as DNA, the CDR3 is TGCGCCAGCAGCCATGAGCCAGACAGGTCATTCGGCGGGAATTACAATGAGCAGTTCTTC. Its translation: CASSHEPDRSFGGNYNEQFF.

The chain couples TRBV2 to TRBJ2-5; 8 bases are a match to TRBD2. The J call may be in error: the DNA end matches TRBJ2-7 better. The CDR3 covers 16 residues. Germline values: CDR1 SNHLY, CDR2 FYNNEI. The CDR3 here is CASSDYGGRRRYEQYF. CDR3 sequence (DNA): TGTGCCAGCAGTGATTATGGCGGGAGGCGCCGCTACGAGCAGTACTTC.

A word on this clone: A junction boundary mismatches the germline segment, possibly from a read error. V is TRBV30 and J is TRBJ1-1; no reliable D call. The CDR3 runs to 13 residues. Germline V lookup: CDR1 GTSNPN, CDR2 SVGIG (reference sequence). The CDR3 DNA follows: TGTGCCTGGAGTGTATATCGGAACACTGGAGCTTTCTTT. Its protein is CAWSVYRNTGAFF.

The chain links TRBV25-1 to TRBJ2-5, with D unclear. Germline V CDR1 and CDR2: MGHDK, SYGVNS. There are 14 residues in the CDR3. The germline V and J ends were trimmed by 5 bases and 4 bases, with 14 bases remaining between them. The DNA for the CDR3 is TGTGCCAGCAGTCTATATGGTCGTACAGAGACCCAGTACTTC. Amino acid sequence: CASSLYGRTETQYF.

This rearrangement joins TRBV29-1 to TRBJ2-6; TRBD1 matches 9 bases. Germline lookup yields CDR1 SQVTM and CDR2 ANQGSEA. The CDR3 is 15 amino acids. V gave up 6 bases and J gave up 0 bases; unmatched junction bases: 3. CDR3 amino acids: CSVRDRASGANVLTF. The CDR3 nucleotides read TGCAGCGTCAGGGACAGGGCCTCTGGGGCCAACGTCCTGACTTTC.

The CDR3 region is CASRKTDSGNTIYF. The CDR3 region has the DNA TGTGCCAGCAGGAAGACTGACTCTGGAAACACCATATATTTT. V is TRBV6-1 and J is TRBJ1-3; D is uncertain. The CDR3 spans 14 residues. Looked up from germline, CDR1 is MNHNS and CDR2 is SASEGT. Trimming cost V 6 bases and J 0 bases, with 9 bases left between them.

This clone was seen only once. The J gene is TRBJ1-4, the V gene TRBV7-9, with D possibly matching TRBD1 (5 bases). CDR3 length: 14 amino acids. Germline assignment: CDR1 SEHNR and CDR2 FQNEAQ (reference sequence). Trimming left V 4 bases short and J 8 bases short, with 14 bases between. This chain's CDR3 is CASSSGHGEEKLFF. DNA of the CDR3: TGTGCCAGCAGCTCGGGGCATGGGGAAGAAAAACTGTTTTTT.

The rearrangement links TRBV28 to TRBJ2-2; 10 bases are a match to TRBD1. Germline CDR1 MDHEN, CDR2 SYDVKM. Trimming removed 6 bases from V and 4 bases from J; junction bases left unmatched: 8. This CDR3 has 16 residues. The CDR3 sequence: CASRQPGTGVTGELFF. For the CDR3, the DNA is TGTGCCAGCAGACAACCCGGGACAGGGGTCACCGGGGAGCTGTTTTTT.

This chain uses TRBV2 with TRBJ2-5; D unclear. Germline V gene sequence: CDR1 SNHLY, CDR2 FYNNEI. V lost 7 bases to trimming and J lost 2 bases, with 11 bases between them. The CDR3 loop spans 13 amino acids. The CDR3 protein is CASTRLSQETQYF. The CDR3 region has the DNA TGTGCCAGCACCAGGCTCTCTCAAGAGACCCAGTACTTC.

V gene TRBV4-2 combines with J gene TRBJ1-6; no clear D. CDR1 is LGHNA, CDR2 YNFKEQ, per germline. CDR3 length equals 18 residues. Trimming pared 1 base from V and 3 bases from J, leaving 16 bases between. The CDR3 spells CASSQADRLQLYNSPLHF. Here the CDR3 DNA reads TGTGCCAGCAGCCAAGCGGATCGACTCCAACTCTATAATTCACCCCTCCACTTT.

This clone was recorded once. The chain combines TRBV30 with TRBJ1-2, with 8 positions matching TRBD1. The ends lost 7 bases at V and 6 bases at J; junction bases unmatched: 13. CDR1 GTSNPN and CDR2 SVGIG come from the germline V gene (reference sequence). This CDR3 has 14 residues. The CDR3 here is CAFSGQGGADGYTF. The CDR3 DNA is TGTGCCTTTAGTGGACAGGGCGGGGCTGATGGCTACACCTTC.

The genes are TRBV6-1 and TRBJ1-1; TRBD1 might be the D (5 bases). V was trimmed by 1 base and J by 3 bases, leaving 15 bases between them. The CDR3 is made up of 16 amino acids. CDR1 MNHNS and CDR2 SASEGT come from the germline V gene. DNA for the CDR3: TGTGCCAGCAGTGAAGGGTGGGGGAAAGGGTACACTGAAGCTTTCTTT. It encodes CASSEGWGKGYTEAFF.

This clone was detected only once. CDR3 protein: CASSFITNPNTEAFF. In DNA, the CDR3 is TGCGCCAGCAGCTTTATAACGAACCCGAACACTGAAGCTTTCTTT. The chain joins TRBV5-1 to TRBJ1-1; D call uncertain. This CDR3 spans 15 amino acids. V was clipped by 2 bases and J by 1 base, with 12 bases between them. The germline gives CDR1 SGHRS, CDR2 YFSETQ.

V is TRBV28 and J is TRBJ1-2; 8 bases align to TRBD1. CDR1 is MDHEN and CDR2 is SYDVKM in the germline V gene. The CDR3 is 16 amino acids. The J segment lost 2 bases and the V segment lost 4 bases, leaving 9 bases of the junction unmatched. The CDR3 is CASSSLQGAENYGYTF. CDR3 DNA: TGTGCCAGCAGTTCCCTCCAGGGGGCGGAGAACTATGGCTACACCTTC.

The rearrangement uses TRBV9 and TRBJ1-3, with 8 nucleotides matching TRBD1. Germline V CDR1 and CDR2: SGDLS, YYNGEE. V was pared by 0 bases and J by 2 bases, with 4 bases of the junction left unmatched. The CDR3 totals 16 residues. CDR3 DNA sequence: TGTGCCAGCAGCGTAGAAGGGACAGGTGCTGGAAACACCATATATTTT. Translating it yields CASSVEGTGAGNTIYF.

The chain uses TRBV4-2 and TRBJ2-7, with TRBD2 as a possible D gene (6 bases). This CDR3 has 18 residues. Per the germline V gene, CDR1 is LGHNA and CDR2 is YNFKEQ. Trimming left V 1 base short and J 4 bases short, with 23 bases between. Here the CDR3 reads CASSQGIVGSRTGYEQYF. Written as DNA, the CDR3 is TGTGCCAGCAGCCAAGGGATCGTCGGGAGCCGGACTGGTTACGAGCAGTACTTC.

The chain combines TRBV9 with TRBJ2-5; 9 positions match TRBD2. The germline gives CDR1 SGDLS, CDR2 YYNGEE. V lost 3 bases, J lost 2 bases, and 5 bases stayed unmatched. The CDR3 runs to 15 residues. This CDR3 reads CASSATSGFQETQYF. The CDR3 nucleotides are TGTGCCAGCAGCGCGACTAGCGGATTTCAAGAGACCCAGTACTTC.

The J gene is TRBJ1-1, the V gene TRBV5-1; D not certain. Trimming cost V 3 bases and J 3 bases, with 15 bases left between them. Germline V gene sequence: CDR1 SGHRS, CDR2 YFSETQ. This CDR3 is 15 amino acids long. CDR3 nucleotide sequence: TGCGCCAGCAGCTCCGCATCCGAGCTGGACACTGAAGCTTTCTTT. Its translation: CASSSASELDTEAFF. Combining the CDR3 with reference TRBV5-1 and TRBJ1-1 gives the whole variable domain KAGVTQTPRYLIKTRGQQVTLSCSPISGHRSVSWYQQTPGQGLQFLFEYFSETQRNKGNFPGRFSGRQFSNSRSEMNVSTLELGDSALYLCASSSASELDTEAFFGQGTRLTVV.